Listed below are T cell receptor beta chains from one sample, sequenced in a study of shared clonotypes between healthy human individuals. Sequencing was performed with immunoSEQ multiplex PCR; in TCRdb, only in-frame clones are kept and a portion is missing. The data contain about 480,000 clones, almost 80% of them singletons. Sequencing used PBMCs. These receptors came from a middle-aged woman in good health. Some clones in this sample may be carry-over from other donors' samples. Each CDR3 is given with its conserved first and last residue. D genes are given only for firm matches. Rows may omit the clone size; those that give it use once, few, many or a size class.

v_call	d_call	clone_size	j_call	cdr3_aa	cdr3_nt
TRBV28	NA	NA	TRBJ1-5	CASSLIGVNQPQHF	TGTGCCAGCAGTTTGATAGGGGTGAATCAGCCCCAGCATTTT
TRBV11-3	TRBD2	NA	TRBJ2-5	CASSAGLAGVETQYF	TGTGCCAGCAGCGCCGGACTAGCGGGAGTAGAGACCCAGTACTTC
TRBV5-1	TRBD1	NA	TRBJ2-6	CASSSTGVGANVLTF	TGCGCCAGCAGCTCAACAGGGGTTGGGGCCAACGTCCTGACTTTC
TRBV19	NA	NA	TRBJ2-2	CASSMREELFF	TGTGCCAGTAGTATGCGGGAGGAGCTGTTTTTT
TRBV27	NA	NA	TRBJ2-7	CASSLSVGLSSYEQYF	TGTGCCAGCAGTTTATCGGTTGGGCTCAGTTCCTACGAGCAGTACTTC
TRBV5-5	NA	NA	TRBJ2-7	CASSLGPGPGWEQYF	TGTGCCAGCAGCTTGGGCCCGGGGCCCGGGTGGGAGCAGTACTTC
TRBV5-6	NA	NA	TRBJ2-5	CASSRLASLGEQETQYF	TGTGCCAGCAGCCGTTTAGCGTCCTTGGGGGAACAAGAGACCCAGTACTTC
TRBV5-1	TRBD1	NA	TRBJ1-1	CASSWGDRNTEAFF	TGCGCCAGCAGCTGGGGGGACAGGAACACTGAAGCTTTCTTT
TRBV5-1	NA	NA	TRBJ2-6	CASSSRTFYPGANVLTF	TGCGCCAGCAGCTCCCGGACCTTCTATCCTGGGGCCAACGTCCTGACTTTC
TRBV10-3	TRBD1	NA	TRBJ1-2	CAISESGQINYGYTF	TGTGCCATCAGTGAGTCGGGACAGATAAACTATGGCTACACCTTC
TRBV5-1	NA	NA	TRBJ2-2	CASSPRGLGTGELFF	TGCGCCAGCAGCCCCCGGGGTTTGGGTACCGGGGAGCTGTTTTTT
TRBV29-1	NA	NA	TRBJ1-1	CSASGDGAFF	TGCAGCGCCTCAGGGGACGGAGCTTTCTTT
TRBV2	NA	NA	TRBJ1-5	CASSSGRGRVQPQHF	TGTGCCAGCAGCAGTGGGCGGGGCAGGGTCCAGCCCCAGCATTTT
TRBV7-2	TRBD1	NA	TRBJ1-5	CASSTTGDQPQHF	TGTGCCAGCAGCACCACAGGGGACCAGCCCCAGCATTTT
TRBV2	NA	NA	TRBJ1-2	CASSGLTADYGYTF	TGTGCCAGCAGTGGACTCACGGCGGACTATGGCTACACCTTC
TRBV9	TRBD1	NA	TRBJ1-4	CASSVTGGNEKLFF	TGTGCCAGCAGCGTGACAGGGGGAAATGAAAAACTGTTTTTT
TRBV6-5	NA	NA	TRBJ2-3	CASSLNSITDTQYF	TGTGCCAGCAGTTTGAACAGTATCACAGATACGCAGTATTTT
TRBV6-6	NA	NA	TRBJ1-1	CASTPNGVLNTEAFF	TGTGCCAGCACCCCCAACGGGGTCCTGAACACTGAAGCTTTCTTT
TRBV6-1	TRBD1	many	TRBJ1-2	CASSAGTVLYGYTF	TGTGCCAGCAGCGCCGGGACAGTCCTCTATGGCTACACCTTC
TRBV6-5	NA	NA	TRBJ2-7	CASSYNELGEQYF	TGTGCCAGCAGTTACAACGAGCTAGGAGAGCAGTACTTC
TRBV25-1	NA	NA	TRBJ1-4	CASSEDRSSGEKLFF	TGTGCCAGCAGTGAAGACAGGAGCTCGGGGGAAAAACTGTTTTTT
TRBV6-4	NA	medium-sized	TRBJ2-2	CASSTSTDTGELFF	TGTGCCAGCAGCACATCGACTGACACCGGGGAGCTGTTTTTT
TRBV6-4	NA	NA	TRBJ1-1	CASSDPEGPAFF	TGTGCCAGCAGTGACCCCGAGGGTCCGGCTTTCTTT
TRBV18	TRBD2	NA	TRBJ2-5	CASSPGGLAGLQETQYF	TGTGCCAGCTCACCAGGGGGACTAGCGGGGTTACAAGAGACCCAGTACTTC
TRBV6-6	TRBD1	once	TRBJ1-4	CASSSWTGSFEKLFF	TGTGCCAGCAGTTCGTGGACAGGGTCGTTCGAAAAACTGTTTTTT
TRBV18	NA	NA	TRBJ1-1	CASSPPLGATTEAFF	TGTGCCAGCTCACCACCGCTGGGGGCAACCACTGAAGCTTTCTTT
TRBV29-1	TRBD1	NA	TRBJ1-1	CSTIGGRATLNTEAFF	TGCAGCACAATAGGGGGCCGGGCTACTCTAAACACTGAGGCTTTCTTT
TRBV5-6	NA	NA	TRBJ2-2	CASSLVSPNTGELFF	TGTGCCAGCAGCTTGGTTAGTCCCAACACCGGGGAGCTGTTTTTT
TRBV30	NA	NA	TRBJ2-7	CAWSLDRYEQYF	TGTGCCTGGAGTCTGGACCGCTACGAGCAGTACTTC
TRBV28	NA	NA	TRBJ1-4	CASRGASMGEKLFF	TGTGCCAGCCGAGGGGCCAGTATGGGAGAAAAACTGTTTTTT
TRBV5-4	TRBD1	NA	TRBJ2-3	CASSVGPDRGTDTQYF	TGTGCCAGCAGCGTTGGGCCGGACAGGGGAACAGATACGCAGTATTTT
TRBV7-9	NA	NA	TRBJ2-7	CASSSRGSSYEQYF	TGTGCCAGCAGCTCGAGGGGCAGCTCCTACGAGCAGTACTTC
TRBV28	TRBD2	NA	TRBJ2-5	CASSPIGTNKMETQYF	TGTGCCAGCAGTCCCATTGGGACTAACAAGATGGAGACCCAGTACTTC
TRBV7-8	NA	many	TRBJ1-4	CASSFSRANEKLFF	TGTGCCAGCAGCTTCTCCAGGGCTAATGAAAAACTGTTTTTT
TRBV18	NA	few	TRBJ2-7	CASSPPTSRRYEQYF	TGTGCCAGCTCACCCCCTACTAGCAGACGGTACGAGCAGTACTTC
TRBV28	TRBD2	NA	TRBJ2-7	CASSLPHGLAGVYEQYF	TGTGCCAGCAGTCTTCCCCACGGACTAGCGGGTGTCTACGAGCAGTACTTC
TRBV25-1	NA	NA	TRBJ1-2	CASSQGQGYGYTF	TGTGCCAGCAGCCAGGGTCAGGGGTACGGCTACACCTTC
TRBV11-2	NA	many	TRBJ2-3	CASSLTINTDTQYF	TGTGCCAGCAGCTTAACTATTAACACAGATACGCAGTATTTT
TRBV20-1	NA	NA	TRBJ1-1	CSRGAGTEAFF	TGCAGTAGAGGGGCAGGAACTGAAGCTTTCTTT
TRBV6-1	NA	few	TRBJ2-2	CASSEFGLALGELFF	TGTGCCAGCAGTGAATTTGGCCTAGCGCTCGGGGAGCTGTTTTTT
TRBV19	TRBD1	NA	TRBJ2-7	CASSAGQGALTYEQYF	TGTGCCAGTAGTGCAGGACAGGGGGCGTTAACTTACGAGCAGTACTTC
TRBV19	NA	few	TRBJ1-1	CASTQSRQANTEAFF	TGTGCCAGTACCCAATCGCGACAGGCGAACACTGAAGCTTTCTTT
TRBV19	TRBD2	few	TRBJ2-1	CASNGKMGRDNEQFF	TGTGCCAGTAACGGGAAGATGGGGAGGGACAATGAGCAGTTCTTC
TRBV6-6	TRBD2	NA	TRBJ2-1	CASRLLAGGAQFF	TGTGCCAGCAGGCTACTAGCGGGAGGGGCCCAGTTCTTC
TRBV10-3	NA	NA	TRBJ1-5	CAITKDLNQPQHF	TGTGCCATCACCAAGGACCTAAATCAGCCCCAGCATTTT
TRBV10-3	TRBD1	NA	TRBJ2-1	CAISESMGQGGHNEQFF	TGTGCCATCAGTGAGTCGATGGGACAGGGGGGTCACAATGAGCAGTTCTTC
TRBV5-1	NA	NA	TRBJ2-1	CASSLGQLNEQFF	TGCGCCAGCAGCTTGGGCCAATTAAATGAGCAGTTCTTC
TRBV4-3	TRBD2	NA	TRBJ2-1	CASSQAGGWNEQFF	TGCGCCAGCAGCCAAGCCGGGGGGTGGAATGAGCAGTTCTTC
TRBV28	NA	once	TRBJ2-2	CASSFGNTGELFF	TGTGCCAGCAGTTTCGGTAACACCGGGGAGCTGTTTTTT
TRBV7-2	TRBD2	NA	TRBJ2-1	CASSLGGGRGTGEQFF	TGTGCCAGCAGCTTAGGTGGCGGGAGGGGTACTGGTGAGCAGTTCTTC
TRBV12-2	NA	NA	TRBJ2-3	CASRLPSSIVGTDTQYF	TGTGCAAGTCGCTTACCTTCGAGTATAGTTGGTACAGATACGCAGTATTTT
TRBV7-2	NA	NA	TRBJ2-2	CASSFGGERTGELFF	TGTGCCAGCAGCTTCGGGGGTGAGAGAACCGGGGAGCTGTTTTTT
TRBV18	NA	NA	TRBJ2-1	CASSPVTGENEQFF	TGTGCCAGCTCACCGGTAACGGGGGAGAATGAGCAGTTCTTC
TRBV5-6	NA	NA	TRBJ2-5	CASSLHGYQETQYF	TGTGCCAGCAGCTTACACGGCTACCAAGAGACCCAGTACTTC
TRBV9	TRBD2	many	TRBJ2-5	CASSAAGTSGPSPQYF	TGTGCCAGCAGCGCGGCCGGGACTAGCGGCCCCTCCCCCCAGTACTTC
TRBV4-1	TRBD2	NA	TRBJ2-1	CASSEGPGLAASGPYNEQFF	TGCGCCAGCAGCGAAGGCCCGGGACTAGCGGCCTCCGGACCTTACAATGAGCAGTTCTTC
TRBV11-3	NA	NA	TRBJ2-7	CASSGVEHEQYF	TGTGCCAGCTCGGGGGTCGAACACGAGCAGTACTTC
TRBV2	TRBD1	NA	TRBJ1-2	CASSEGTGHYGYTF	TGTGCCAGCAGTGAAGGGACAGGGCACTATGGCTACACCTTC
TRBV28	TRBD1	NA	TRBJ1-2	CASLEDRVNYGYTF	TGTGCCAGCCTAGAGGACAGGGTCAACTATGGCTACACCTTC
TRBV5-1	TRBD1	few	TRBJ2-1	CASSFEGARYNEQFF	TGCGCCAGCAGCTTCGAGGGGGCGCGCTACAATGAGCAGTTCTTC